The rows below give T cell receptor beta chains drawn from one sample of a study of T cells in Graves' hyperthyroidism and ophthalmopathy. TCRdb redid the calling of the multiplex PCR reads with MiXCR, one entry per CDR3 protein. The data show approximately 300,000 distinct CDR3 sequences, with about a sixth seen just once and roughly 50% held by the top ten. Sequencing was performed on blood. The receptors come from a woman in her fifties or sixties with Graves' ophthalmopathy. Each CDR3 is given without its conserved first and last residue. The order of the fields is J gene, V gene, CDR3 protein.

j_call: TRBJ2-2
v_call: TRBV4-3
cdr3_aa: ASSQSTSVQNTGELF

j_call: TRBJ2-5
v_call: TRBV20-1
cdr3_aa: SAYKVAGQETQY

j_call: TRBJ1-5
v_call: TRBV6-1
cdr3_aa: ASSEGWGYQPQH

j_call: TRBJ1-1
v_call: TRBV6-5
cdr3_aa: ASSYPGQGARTEAF

j_call: TRBJ2-7
v_call: TRBV30
cdr3_aa: AWSEVYEQY

j_call: TRBJ2-7
v_call: TRBV5-5
cdr3_aa: ASSLATASYEQY

j_call: TRBJ2-7
v_call: TRBV9
cdr3_aa: ASSVRPTSSYEQY

j_call: TRBJ2-5
v_call: TRBV7-2
cdr3_aa: ASTRGQETQY

j_call: TRBJ2-2
v_call: TRBV7-8
cdr3_aa: ASSGMRGTGELF

j_call: TRBJ2-1
v_call: TRBV7-9
cdr3_aa: ASSLDRNEQF

j_call: TRBJ1-5
v_call: TRBV7-9
cdr3_aa: ASSAGTSNQPQH

j_call: TRBJ1-1
v_call: TRBV20-1
cdr3_aa: SATRTTNTEAF

j_call: TRBJ2-2
v_call: TRBV12-3/TRBV12-4
cdr3_aa: ASSLSSVANTGELF

j_call: TRBJ2-7
v_call: TRBV27
cdr3_aa: ASSFSGLSYEQY

j_call: TRBJ1-1
v_call: TRBV2
cdr3_aa: ASSLNNLNTEAF

j_call: TRBJ1-1
v_call: TRBV6-2/TRBV6-3
cdr3_aa: ASSYSNRGAEAF

j_call: TRBJ2-2
v_call: TRBV27
cdr3_aa: ASAAGLSGELF

j_call: TRBJ2-3
v_call: TRBV7-2
cdr3_aa: ATHEYGRGTDTQY

j_call: TRBJ2-5
v_call: TRBV9
cdr3_aa: ASSVWAGGGETQY

j_call: TRBJ1-5
v_call: TRBV5-4
cdr3_aa: ASSPGLDQPQH

j_call: TRBJ1-5
v_call: TRBV30
cdr3_aa: AWSTRDYQPQH

j_call: TRBJ2-1
v_call: TRBV13
cdr3_aa: ASSLRTTPRQF